The entry below gives a single T cell receptor beta chain sequence along with its context. This clonotype is large (0.1 to 1%) by its frequency; no count is available. Its antigen specificity is not known. This entry comes from a study of T cell clusters in autoimmune cytopenias (dated by TCRdb to about 2019). Study-level background: Per sample, TRB sequencing gave a median depth of about 54,000 reads and a median of approximately 2,400 distinct TRB clonotypes. Peripheral blood TRB and IGH repertoires were sequenced in autoimmune cytopenia patients at active disease and during treatment follow-up, alongside healthy, CLL and autoimmune hepatitis controls. The study was designed to test whether a disease-specific immune repertoire signature usable as a blood-based biomarker is carried by autoimmune cytopenia patients. The study at large found these results: The T cell clusters were defined in silico only, and their functional role remained to be validated experimentally. TRB repertoire shifts, with less even repertoires observed in secondary cytopenia and CLL, were mostly attributed to lymphoma bias rather than autoimmunity. GLIPH suggested that primary autoimmune cytopenia patients lacked physiological T cell clusters: some 55 clusters were exclusive to healthy donors versus around 18 exclusive to patients. Healthy donors showed roughly 3-fold more exclusive TRB clusters than active autoimmune hepatitis patients, consistent with an autoimmunity-wide signature. In the comparison of secondary cytopenia with CLL, the cluster-lack signature was not observed, apparently because the dominant lymphoma-associated repertoire masked the signature.

Per sample, roughly 240 ng of peripheral blood genomic DNA, approximately 37,500 genome equivalents, was used for TRB amplification. TRB rearrangements were amplified by multiplex PCR using a touch-down protocol with TRB-A and TRB-B primer pools mixed in one tube. Illumina adapters and sample indices were attached to the amplicons through two consecutive PCR reactions using Phusion HS II polymerase. The amplicons were purified from gel with the NucleoSpin Gel and PCR Clean-up kit, after which the amplicons were quantified by Qubit and checked for quality on an Agilent 2100 Bioanalyzer. Sequencing of the libraries was performed on an Illumina MiSeq with 600-cycle, single-indexed, paired-end runs. Turning to the authors' computational methods: Alignment and assembly of TRB reads were performed with MiXCR version 2.1.12 and the default MiXCR reference library. A clone was defined by each unique CDR3 nucleotide sequence, and the analysis included only productive sequences supported by at least two reads. Alpha-parameterized diversity profiles (alpha 0 to 5), including the Shannon (alpha 1) and Simpson (alpha 2) indices, were computed with an R script to assess repertoire diversity. Combinatorial TRB VJ usage was calculated with the tcR package and was compared between cohorts by principal component analysis performed with ade4. GLIPH clustering of TCRbeta CDR3s was carried out on cohort pairs matched by age and read depth, and cluster frequencies were compared by Wilcoxon test. Each CDR3 protein sequence appears as one entry after TCRdb reprocessed the reads, and no DNA is included. The V and J calls here are based on TCRdb, not the publication. In this sample's table one finds some 2,000 distinct CDR3 sequences. In total, the top ten clones hold around 6% of the sample.

From cysteine to phenylalanine, the CDR3 is 15 amino acids long. No coding sequence is recorded. In the germline V gene, CDR1 corresponds to MNHEY and CDR2 to SVGAGI. Sequenced: peripheral blood. The source of this sequence is a human donor with an autoimmune cytopenia or autoimmune hepatitis (not recorded which). The chain couples TRBV6-5 to TRBJ2-2; the D call of TRBD1 rests on TCRdb alone, since no DNA is present to check it. The CDR3 is CASRMTGANTGELFF.